These 2 T cell receptor beta chains were sequenced from one sample in a study of CD8+CD57+ T cells in acquired aplastic anemia. By flow cytometry, patients selected for sequencing had shown an expansion of CD8+CD57+ cells. Using genomic DNA as the template, TCR beta VDJ and CDR3 profiling was carried out. MiXCR, run by TCRdb on the reads, gives a single entry per CDR3 protein. The table lists 450,000 to 600,000 distinct CDR3 sequences, about a third of them singletons. The sample was sorted CD4+, CD8+, or CD8+CD57+ T cells (not recorded which) from PBMCs. The receptors were gathered from a human donor with aplastic anemia.

Notes on this clonotype: The junction departs from germline at one end; a sequencing error may be responsible. The V call is TRBV19, the J call TRBJ2-1, with D tentatively TRBD1 (5 bases). CDR1 and CDR2 from the germline V gene are LNHDA and SQIVND (reference sequence). This CDR3 has 15 residues. Written as DNA, the CDR3 is TGTGCCAGTAGTCTCAGGGTAGCTCTAGGAAATGGGCAGTTCTTC. This sequence encodes CASSLRVALGNGQFF.

This clonotype was seen at least ten times. This chain links TRBV20-1 with TRBJ2-7; perhaps TRBD1 as D (6 bases). The germline gives CDR1 DFQATT, CDR2 SNEGSKA (reference sequence). The germline V and J ends were trimmed by 1 base and 3 bases, with 7 bases remaining between them. The CDR3 loop spans 12 amino acids. CDR3 sequence reads: CSARVGGYEQYF. Here the CDR3 DNA reads TGCAGTGCTAGAGTAGGGGGCTACGAGCAGTACTTC.